The following is a TCR beta chain sequence with its context. Looked up from germline, CDR1 is SGHNT and CDR2 is YYREEE (reference sequence). With V trimmed by 2 bases and J by 3 bases, 11 bases remained unmatched. This CDR3 comprises 16 residues. TCRdb's table, derived via immunoSEQ multiplex PCR, lists solely in-frame clones and lacks some. The sample lists over 350,000 clones; approximately 89% were seen once. This entry is derived from a study of blood T cell repertoires in COVID-19. The wider study: COVID-19 samples, acute and convalescent, were from the United States, Italy and Spain.

This receptor was identified in a woman between 40 and 50 years old who had been exposed to COVID-19. Source material: PBMCs or T cells enriched from blood (not recorded which). The V call is TRBV5-4, the J call TRBJ2-7; TRBD1 matches at 7 bases. The CDR3 nucleotides are TGTGCCAGCAGCTTAGAAAACGCAGGGGGATTCTACGAGCAGTACTTC. Its protein is CASSLENAGGFYEQYF. The full variable domain, its missing parts supplied by reference TRBV5-4 and TRBJ2-7, is ETGVTQSPTHLIKTRGQQVTLRCSSQSGHNTVSWYQQALGQGPQFIFQYYREEENGRGNFPPRFSGLQFPNYSSELNVNALELDDSALYLCASSLENAGGFYEQYFGPGTRLTVT.